The source of this T cell receptor beta chain is a study of blood T cell repertoires in COVID-19. Across the whole study: Sources were T cells, B-cell-depleted T cells, or PBMCs; the material itself was cDNA or gDNA.

Authors' processing steps: By means of reference gene primer amplification, nucleated cell counts were estimated. The protocol was immunoSEQ multiplex PCR, while the TCRdb copy is restricted to in-frame clones and leaves out a portion. That table supplies the V and J calls and clone size; D and trimming were determined from the DNA. The table shows 200,000 to 250,000 clones, with approximately 80% occurring only once. From germline, CDR1 is MNHEY and CDR2 SMNVEV (reference sequence). V was clipped by 5 bases and J by 7 bases; unmatched bases: 4. The CDR3 extends over 13 amino acids. The J gene is TRBJ1-2, the V gene TRBV27; the match to TRBD1 covers 10 bases. Sequencing input: peripheral blood. The receptor comes from a woman between 18 and 29 years old with acute or convalescent COVID-19. Here the CDR3 reads CASSDRGRSGYTF. The CDR3 nucleotides read TGTGCCAGCAGTGACAGGGGGCGCTCTGGCTACACCTTC.